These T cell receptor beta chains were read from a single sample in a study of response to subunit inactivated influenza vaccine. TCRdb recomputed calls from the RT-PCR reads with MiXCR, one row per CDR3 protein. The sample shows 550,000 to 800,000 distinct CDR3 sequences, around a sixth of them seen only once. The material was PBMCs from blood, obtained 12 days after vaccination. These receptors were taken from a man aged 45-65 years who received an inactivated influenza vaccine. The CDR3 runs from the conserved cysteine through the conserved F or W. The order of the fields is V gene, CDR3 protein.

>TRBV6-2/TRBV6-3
CASSGQGGTGELFF
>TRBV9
CASSGQGVTEAFF
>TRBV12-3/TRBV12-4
CASSLQLGEKLFF
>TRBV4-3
CASSHASGLAGENEQFF
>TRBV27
CASSTTGGDTQYF
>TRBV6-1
CASQAGLSYNEQFF
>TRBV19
CASKLSGGFYGYTF
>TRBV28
CASSLDRYRDGETQYF
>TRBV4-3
CASSQDFSGNQPQHF
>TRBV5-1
CASRDSGRPDTQYF
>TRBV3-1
CASSQYQLDEQYF
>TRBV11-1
CASSFPGKDEQFF
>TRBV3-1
CASSQETSNQPQHF
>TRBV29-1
CSVEVKAPGQGYEQYF
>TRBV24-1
CATSDPGQPTDTQYF
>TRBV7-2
CASSTGTSSYNEQFF
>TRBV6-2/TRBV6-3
CASRFLHVVQETQYF
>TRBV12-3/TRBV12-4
CASSLALGESEQFF
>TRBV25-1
CASSDNRGPSGANVLTF
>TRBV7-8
CASSSGQSPHEQYF
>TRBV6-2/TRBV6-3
CASSYPLTSGTNTGELFF
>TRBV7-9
CASSSRQNNEKLFF
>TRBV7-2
CASSSPKYTQYF
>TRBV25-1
CASSWVGSPLHF
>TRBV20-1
CSARDDGGTPSNEQFF